The present entry profiles one TCR beta chain with its context. Its specificity is not known. The protocol was immunoSEQ multiplex PCR, while the TCRdb copy is restricted to in-frame clones and leaves out a portion. The repertoire holds some 70,000 clones, with roughly 91% as singletons. This record comes from a study of cytomegalovirus exposure and HLA in healthy donors. Study overall: The approximately 680 first-cohort repertoires and the 130 or so validation repertoires shared the same platform, a later analysis reported. Study-level results: It was found in a later analysis that first-cohort TCR clusters tended to co-occur in the 130 or so validation repertoires. The listing of 150 to 200 TCR beta chains classed them as cytomegalovirus-associated. Most TCR sequences were rare, but some public TCRs occurred in many donors.

The receptor's source is a woman younger than 35 in good health and CMV-seronegative. Sequences were obtained from PBMCs.

CDR3 in DNA: TGTGCCAGCAGCTTCCTAGGAGCGGGGGTGTCCTACGAGCAGTACTTC. This encodes CASSFLGAGVSYEQYF. This chain links TRBV5-8 with TRBJ2-7; TRBD2 agrees at 8 bases. Germline CDR1 SGHTS, CDR2 YDEGEE. The V segment lost 2 bases and the J segment 1 base; nucleotides outside the gene matches: 8. This CDR3 is 16 amino acids long.